One sample yielded the 7 T cell receptor beta chains listed below, sequenced in a study of siplizumab effects on memory and regulatory T cells. Sequenced by immunoSEQ multiplex PCR; TCRdb stores in-frame clones only, minus some. This sample carries approximately 94,000 clones, under 95% of them seen once, and the ten largest clones take 6.5% to 8%. The source material was CD8+ T cells sorted from blood. These receptors came from a human donor in good health.

The gene calls are TRBV27 and TRBJ1-2; TRBD1 aligns across 8 bases. The CDR3 spans 12 residues. With 6 bases clipped from V and 5 bases from J, the junction kept 2 bases outside the gene matches. Germline CDR1 and CDR2: MNHEY and SMNVEV (reference sequence). The CDR3 region has the DNA TGTGCCAGCAGGGGGGACAGGTATGGCTACACCTTC. It codes for CASRGDRYGYTF.

This sequence joins TRBV6-1 and TRBJ2-7; unclear D gene. The CDR3 is 12 amino acids. V was clipped by 6 bases and J by 2 bases, with 8 bases between them. The germline V gene has CDR1 MNHNS and CDR2 SASEGT. CDR3 nucleotide sequence: TGTGCCAGCAGCCTGGTGGCCTACGAGCAGTACTTC. Translating gives CASSLVAYEQYF.

V and J are TRBV9 and TRBJ2-5; 10 positions agree with TRBD1. With 0 bases clipped from V and 5 bases from J, the junction kept 7 bases outside the gene matches. The CDR3 loop spans 16 amino acids. Germline V gene lookup returns CDR1 SGDLS and CDR2 YYNGEE. The CDR3 DNA reads TGTGCCAGCAGCGTAGGGACAGGGGGACCCGAGGAGACCCAGTACTTC. This translates into CASSVGTGGPEETQYF. Full variable domain (outside the CDR3, taken from reference TRBV9 and TRBJ2-5): DSGVTQTPKHLITATGQRVTLRCSPRSGDLSVYWYQQSLDQGLQFLIQYYNGEERAKGNILERFSAQQFPDLHSELNLSSLELGDSALYFCASSVGTGGPEETQYFGPGTRLLVL.

Note on this clone: The junction departs from the called germline gene at one end, perhaps through a read error. The chain carries TRBV7-7 and TRBJ2-7, with 7 positions matching TRBD1. The CDR3 consists of 15 residues. Germline V gene data show CDR1 as SSHAT and CDR2 as FNYEAQ (reference sequence). As DNA, the CDR3 is TGTGCTAGCAGCTTAGCTATAGGGGGCGGGTACGAGCAGTACTTC. Translation: CASSLAIGGGYEQYF.

The chain carries TRBV4-1 and TRBJ1-2; 7 bases line up with TRBD1. CDR1 is MGHRA, CDR2 YSYEKL, per germline. The V and J ends lost 2 bases and 1 base, in that order; junction bases with no gene match: 7. There are 16 residues in the CDR3. CDR3 residues: CASSQRPRDSNYGYTF. The CDR3 DNA reads as TGCGCCAGCAGCCAACGACCCCGGGACAGTAACTATGGCTACACCTTC.

This clone was counted once. V gene TRBV19 combines with J gene TRBJ2-7, with D possibly matching TRBD1 (5 bases). Deletions cut 10 bases from V and 2 bases from J, with 18 bases between. Looked up from germline, CDR1 is LNHDA and CDR2 is SQIVND (reference sequence). The CDR3 contains 14 residues. In DNA, the CDR3 is TGTGCCACCTCGCCGAGGCAGGACACCTACGAGCAGTACTTC. Translation gives CATSPRQDTYEQYF.

The chain uses TRBV5-6 and TRBJ2-7; 12 bases align to TRBD1. This CDR3 has 14 residues. From germline, CDR1 is SGHDT and CDR2 YYEEEE. Trimming took 5 bases from V and 4 from J; bases not matched to a gene: 4. CDR3 protein: CASSGGQGAYEQYF. The CDR3 nucleotides read TGTGCCAGCAGTGGGGGACAGGGGGCGTACGAGCAGTACTTC.